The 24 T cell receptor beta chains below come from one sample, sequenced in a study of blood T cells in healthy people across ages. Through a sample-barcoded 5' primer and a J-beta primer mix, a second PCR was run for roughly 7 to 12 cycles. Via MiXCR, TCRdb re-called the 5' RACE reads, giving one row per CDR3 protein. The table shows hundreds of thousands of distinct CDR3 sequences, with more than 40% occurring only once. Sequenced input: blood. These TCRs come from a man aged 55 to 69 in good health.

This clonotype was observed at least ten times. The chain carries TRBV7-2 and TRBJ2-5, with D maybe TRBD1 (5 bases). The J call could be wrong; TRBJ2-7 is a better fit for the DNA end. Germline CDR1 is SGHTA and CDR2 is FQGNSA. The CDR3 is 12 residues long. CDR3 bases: TGTGCCAGCAGCCCCCCTCAGGGCGAGCAGTACTTC. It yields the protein CASSPPQGEQYF.

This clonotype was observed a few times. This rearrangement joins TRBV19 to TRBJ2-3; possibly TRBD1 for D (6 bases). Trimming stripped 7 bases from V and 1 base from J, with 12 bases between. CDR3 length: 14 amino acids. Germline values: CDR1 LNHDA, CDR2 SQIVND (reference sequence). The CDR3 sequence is CASTRTAGTDTQYF. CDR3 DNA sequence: TGTGCCAGTACCAGGACAGCGGGCACAGATACGCAGTATTTT.

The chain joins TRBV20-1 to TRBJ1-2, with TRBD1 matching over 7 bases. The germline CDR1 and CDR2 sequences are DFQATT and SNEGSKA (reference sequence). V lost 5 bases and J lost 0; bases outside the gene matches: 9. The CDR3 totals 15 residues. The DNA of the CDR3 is TGCAGTGCTTTAGGACAGGTTCTGTCTAACTATGGCTACACCTTC. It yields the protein CSALGQVLSNYGYTF.

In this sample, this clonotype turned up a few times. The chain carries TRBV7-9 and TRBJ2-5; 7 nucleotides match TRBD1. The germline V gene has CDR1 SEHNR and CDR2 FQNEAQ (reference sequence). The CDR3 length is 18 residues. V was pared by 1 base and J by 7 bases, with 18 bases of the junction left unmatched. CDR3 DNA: TGTGCCAGCAGCTTAGTTGGTGGCGCACAGGGGCTGTTTCGGACCCAGTACTTC. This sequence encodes CASSLVGGAQGLFRTQYF.

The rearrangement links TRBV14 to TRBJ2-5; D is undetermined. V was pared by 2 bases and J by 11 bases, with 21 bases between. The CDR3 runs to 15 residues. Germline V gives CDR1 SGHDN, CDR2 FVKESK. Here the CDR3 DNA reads TGTGCCAGCAGCCAAAACAGCAAGCCAATGGGTGAGCAGTACTTC. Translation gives CASSQNSKPMGEQYF.

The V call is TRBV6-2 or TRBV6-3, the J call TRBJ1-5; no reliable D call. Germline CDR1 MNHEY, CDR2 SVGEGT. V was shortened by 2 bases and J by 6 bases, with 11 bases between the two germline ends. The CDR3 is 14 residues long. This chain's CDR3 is CASSYASGGQPQHF. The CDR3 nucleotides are TGTGCCAGCAGTTACGCGAGTGGTGGTCAGCCCCAGCATTTT.

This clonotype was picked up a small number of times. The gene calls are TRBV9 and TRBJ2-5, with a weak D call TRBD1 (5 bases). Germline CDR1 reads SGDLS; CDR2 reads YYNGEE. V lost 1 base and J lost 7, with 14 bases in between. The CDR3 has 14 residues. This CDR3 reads CASSVQEIQGTQYF. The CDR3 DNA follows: TGTGCCAGCAGCGTACAGGAGATCCAGGGGACCCAGTACTTC. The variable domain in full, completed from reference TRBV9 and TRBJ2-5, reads DSGVTQTPKHLITATGQRVTLRCSPRSGDLSVYWYQQSLDQGLQFLIQYYNGEERAKGNILERFSAQQFPDLHSELNLSSLELGDSALYFCASSVQEIQGTQYFGPGTRLLVL.

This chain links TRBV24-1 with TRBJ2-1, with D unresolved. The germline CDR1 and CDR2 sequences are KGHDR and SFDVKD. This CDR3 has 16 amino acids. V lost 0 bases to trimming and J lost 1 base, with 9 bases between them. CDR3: CATSDLRSSSYNEQFF. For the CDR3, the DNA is TGTGCCACCAGTGATTTGCGCTCATCATCCTACAATGAGCAGTTCTTC.

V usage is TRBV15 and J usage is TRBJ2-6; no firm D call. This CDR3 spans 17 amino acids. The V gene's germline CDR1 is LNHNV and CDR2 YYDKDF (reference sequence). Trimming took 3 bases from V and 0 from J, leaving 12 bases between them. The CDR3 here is CATSSGRKPSGANVLTF. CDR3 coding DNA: TGTGCCACCAGCAGCGGGCGGAAGCCCTCTGGGGCCAACGTCCTGACTTTC.

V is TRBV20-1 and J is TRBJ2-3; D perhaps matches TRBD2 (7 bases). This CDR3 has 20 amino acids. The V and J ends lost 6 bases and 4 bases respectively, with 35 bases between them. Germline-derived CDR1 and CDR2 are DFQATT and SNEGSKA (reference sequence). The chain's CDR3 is CSAARRLGRRGGNRADTQYF. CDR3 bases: TGCAGTGCCGCTAGGAGACTTGGGCGGCGCGGGGGCAATCGTGCAGATACGCAGTATTTT.

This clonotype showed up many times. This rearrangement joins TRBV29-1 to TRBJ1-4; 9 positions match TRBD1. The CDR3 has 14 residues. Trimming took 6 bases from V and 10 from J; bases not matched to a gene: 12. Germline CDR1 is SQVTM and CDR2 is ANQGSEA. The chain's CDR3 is CSVDTGTGLRKLFF. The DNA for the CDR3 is TGCAGCGTGGACACCGGGACAGGGCTCAGAAAACTGTTTTTT.

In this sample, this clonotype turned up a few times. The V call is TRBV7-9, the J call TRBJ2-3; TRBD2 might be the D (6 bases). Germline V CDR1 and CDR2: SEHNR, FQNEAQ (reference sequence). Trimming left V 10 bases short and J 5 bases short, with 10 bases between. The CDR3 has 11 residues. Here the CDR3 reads CATAGGDTQYF. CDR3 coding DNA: TGTGCCACCGCCGGGGGAGATACGCAGTATTTT.

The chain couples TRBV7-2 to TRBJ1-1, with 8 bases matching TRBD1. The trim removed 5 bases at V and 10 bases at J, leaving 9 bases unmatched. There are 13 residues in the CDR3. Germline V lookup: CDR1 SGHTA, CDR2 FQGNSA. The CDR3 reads CASSAGQAFGAFF. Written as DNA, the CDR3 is TGTGCCAGCAGCGCGGGACAGGCTTTTGGAGCTTTCTTT. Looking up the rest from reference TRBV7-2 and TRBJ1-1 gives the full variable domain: GAGVSQSPSNKVTEKGKDVELRCDPISGHTALYWYRQSLGQGLEFLIYFQGNSAPDKSGLPSDRFSAERTGGSVSTLTIQRTQQEDSAVYLCASSAGQAFGAFFGQGTRLTVV.

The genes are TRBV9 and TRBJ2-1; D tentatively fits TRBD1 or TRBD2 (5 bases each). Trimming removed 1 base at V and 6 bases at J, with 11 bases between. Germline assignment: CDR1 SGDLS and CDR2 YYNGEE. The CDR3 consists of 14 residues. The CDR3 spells CASSVFRGSNEQFF. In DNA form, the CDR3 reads TGTGCCAGCAGCGTATTTCGGGGCAGCAATGAGCAGTTCTTC.

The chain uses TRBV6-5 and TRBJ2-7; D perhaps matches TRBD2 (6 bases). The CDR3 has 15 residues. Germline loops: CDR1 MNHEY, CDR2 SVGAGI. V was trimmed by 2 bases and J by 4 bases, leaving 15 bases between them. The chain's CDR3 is CASSYGAGSGYEQYF. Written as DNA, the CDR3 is TGTGCCAGCAGTTACGGGGCGGGGTCTGGGTACGAGCAGTACTTC.

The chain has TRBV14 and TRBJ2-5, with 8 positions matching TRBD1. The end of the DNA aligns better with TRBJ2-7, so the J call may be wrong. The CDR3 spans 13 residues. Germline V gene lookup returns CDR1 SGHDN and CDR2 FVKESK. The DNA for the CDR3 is TGTGCCAGCAGCCAAGTTACAGGGGGCGAGCAGTACTTC. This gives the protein CASSQVTGGEQYF.

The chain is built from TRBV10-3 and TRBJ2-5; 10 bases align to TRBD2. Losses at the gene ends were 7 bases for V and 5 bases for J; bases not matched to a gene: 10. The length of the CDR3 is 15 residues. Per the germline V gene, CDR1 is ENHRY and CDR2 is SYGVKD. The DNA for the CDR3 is TGTGCCATCAAACGTAGCGGGGGGCAGGAGGAGACCCAGTACTTC. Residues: CAIKRSGGQEETQYF.

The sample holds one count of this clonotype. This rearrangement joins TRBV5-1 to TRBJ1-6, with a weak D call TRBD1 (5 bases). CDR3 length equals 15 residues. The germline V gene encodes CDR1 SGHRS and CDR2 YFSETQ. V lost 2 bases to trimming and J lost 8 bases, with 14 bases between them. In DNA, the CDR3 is TGCGCCAGCAGCTTTGTAGCAGGGTTAGATTCACCCCTCCACTTT. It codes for CASSFVAGLDSPLHF.

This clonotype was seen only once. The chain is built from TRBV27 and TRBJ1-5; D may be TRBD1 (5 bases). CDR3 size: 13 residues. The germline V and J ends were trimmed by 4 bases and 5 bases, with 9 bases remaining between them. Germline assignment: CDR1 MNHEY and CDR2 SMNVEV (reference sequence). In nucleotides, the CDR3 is TGTGCCAGCAGTTGGAGGGGCGATCAGCCCCAGCATTTT. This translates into CASSWRGDQPQHF.

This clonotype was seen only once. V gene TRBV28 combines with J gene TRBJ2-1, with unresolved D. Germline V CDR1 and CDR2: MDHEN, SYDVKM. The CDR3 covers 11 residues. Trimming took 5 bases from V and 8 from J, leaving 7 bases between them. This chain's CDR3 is CASSRWDEQFF. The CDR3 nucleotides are TGTGCCAGCAGTCGTTGGGATGAGCAGTTCTTC. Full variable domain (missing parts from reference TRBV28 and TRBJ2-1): DVKVTQSSRYLVKRTGEKVFLECVQDMDHENMFWYRQDPGLGLRLIYFSYDVKMKEKGDIPEGYSVSREKKERFSLILESASTNQTSMYLCASSRWDEQFFGPGTRLTVL.

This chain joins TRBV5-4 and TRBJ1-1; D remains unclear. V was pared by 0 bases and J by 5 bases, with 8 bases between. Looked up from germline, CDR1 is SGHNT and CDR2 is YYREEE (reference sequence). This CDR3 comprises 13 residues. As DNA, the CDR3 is TGTGCCAGCAGCTTGGCCAAGACGACTGAAGCTTTCTTT. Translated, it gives CASSLAKTTEAFF.

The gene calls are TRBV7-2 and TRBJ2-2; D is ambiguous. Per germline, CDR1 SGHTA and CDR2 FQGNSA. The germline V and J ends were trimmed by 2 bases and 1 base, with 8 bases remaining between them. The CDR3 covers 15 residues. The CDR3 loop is CASSLNRQNTGELFF. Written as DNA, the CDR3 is TGTGCCAGCAGCTTAAATCGCCAGAACACCGGGGAGCTGTTTTTT.

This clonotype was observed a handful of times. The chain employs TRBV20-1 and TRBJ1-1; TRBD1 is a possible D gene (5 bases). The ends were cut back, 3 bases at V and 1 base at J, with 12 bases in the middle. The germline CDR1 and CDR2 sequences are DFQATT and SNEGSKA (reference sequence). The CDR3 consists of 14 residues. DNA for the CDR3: TGCAGTGCTAGTGGGGGGAAGGGGAACACTGAAGCTTTCTTT. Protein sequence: CSASGGKGNTEAFF.

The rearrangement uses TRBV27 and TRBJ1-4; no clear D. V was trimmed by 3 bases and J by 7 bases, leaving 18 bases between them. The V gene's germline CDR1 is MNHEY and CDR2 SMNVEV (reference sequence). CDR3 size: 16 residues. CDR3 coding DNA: TGTGCCAGCAGTTTGGTTCGGACGGTTTTCGGTGAAAAACTGTTTTTT. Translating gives CASSLVRTVFGEKLFF.